The clone carrying this T cell receptor beta chain is medium-sized. Its specificity is unknown. The sample comes from a study of circulating CD8 cells and anti-PD-1 response in melanoma. This CDR3 contains 14 residues. Trimming stripped 2 bases from V and 1 base from J, with 6 bases between. Germline CDR1 reads MGHDK; CDR2 reads SYGVNS. Study outcomes and limitations: Experiments were generally run without replicates. PD-1 and DPOS subsets showed similar, higher clonality than DNEG. Expanded sorted subsets were checked for tumor reactivity using peptides. Clonotype sharing was highest between DPOS and TIGIT subsets.

Live CD3+CD8+TCRalphabeta+ cells were sorted into four subsets by PD-1 and/or TIGIT. The QIAseq Immune Repertoire TCR panel built the libraries from approximately 15 ng of total RNA. TCRdb redid the calling of the reads with MiXCR, one entry per CDR3 protein. The data contain around 1,700 distinct CDR3 sequences, 6.5% to 7.5% of them seen just once; the ten biggest clones take up around 9.1%. J is TRBJ1-5 and V is TRBV25-1; no firm D call. The clonotype was recovered from a human donor with melanoma. The material sequenced was CD8+ T cells from PBMCs, taken at baseline or after one month of anti-PD-1 therapy (not recorded which). CDR3 nucleotide sequence: TGTGCCAGCAGTGAAAGGGAGAGCAATCAGCCCCAGCATTTT. It specifies CASSERESNQPQHF. The full variable domain, with the rest looked up from reference TRBV25-1 and TRBJ1-5, is EADIYQTPRYLVIGTGKKITLECSQTMGHDKMYWYQQDPGMELHLIHYSYGVNSTEKGDLSSESTVSRIRTEHFPLTLESARPSHTSQYLCASSERESNQPQHFGDGTRLSIL.